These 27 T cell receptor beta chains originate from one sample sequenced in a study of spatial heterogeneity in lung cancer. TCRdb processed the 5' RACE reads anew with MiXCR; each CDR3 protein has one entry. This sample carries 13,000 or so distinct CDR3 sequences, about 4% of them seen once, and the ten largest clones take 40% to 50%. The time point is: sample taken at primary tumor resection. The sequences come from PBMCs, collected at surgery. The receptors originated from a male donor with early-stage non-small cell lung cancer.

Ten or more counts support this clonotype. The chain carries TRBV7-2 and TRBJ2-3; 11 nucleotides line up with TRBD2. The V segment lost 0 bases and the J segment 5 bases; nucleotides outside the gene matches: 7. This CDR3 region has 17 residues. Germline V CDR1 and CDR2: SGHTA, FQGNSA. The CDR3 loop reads CASSLAQTSGAVDTQYF. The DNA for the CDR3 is TGTGCCAGCAGCTTAGCCCAGACTAGCGGGGCGGTAGATACGCAGTATTTT.

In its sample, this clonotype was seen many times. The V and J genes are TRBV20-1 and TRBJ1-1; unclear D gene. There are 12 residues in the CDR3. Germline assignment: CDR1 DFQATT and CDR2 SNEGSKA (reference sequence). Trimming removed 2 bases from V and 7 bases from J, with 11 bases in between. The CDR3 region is CSARPPMGEAFF. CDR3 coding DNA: TGCAGTGCTAGACCCCCTATGGGTGAAGCTTTCTTT.

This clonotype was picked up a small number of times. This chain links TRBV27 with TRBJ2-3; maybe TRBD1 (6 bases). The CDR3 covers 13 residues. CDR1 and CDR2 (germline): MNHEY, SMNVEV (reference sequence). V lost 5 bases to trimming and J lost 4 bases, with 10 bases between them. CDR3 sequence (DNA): TGTGCCAGCAGTGGGGGCAGTTCAGATACGCAGTATTTT. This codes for CASSGGSSDTQYF.

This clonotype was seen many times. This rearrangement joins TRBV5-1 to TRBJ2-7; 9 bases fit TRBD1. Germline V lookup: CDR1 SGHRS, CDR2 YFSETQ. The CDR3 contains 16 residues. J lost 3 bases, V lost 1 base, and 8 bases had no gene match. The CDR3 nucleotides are TGCGCCAGCAGCTTGACCGGGGGGACAGGGCTCTACGAGCAGTACTTC. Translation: CASSLTGGTGLYEQYF.

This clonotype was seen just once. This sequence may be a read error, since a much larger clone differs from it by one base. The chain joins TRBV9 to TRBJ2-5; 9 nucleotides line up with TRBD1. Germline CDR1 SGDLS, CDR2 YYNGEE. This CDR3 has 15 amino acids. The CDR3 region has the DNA TGTGCCAGCACTCGAACAGGGGGCGCGCAAGAGACCCAGTGCTTC. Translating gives CASTRTGGAQETQCF.

CDR3 coding DNA: TGTGCCAGCAGCCAAGGCAGGGGGAAAACTTTCTTT. Encoded protein: CASSQGRGKTFF. This chain connects TRBV3-1 to TRBJ1-1; 7 bases line up with TRBD1. The CDR3 has 12 amino acids. The germline CDR1 and CDR2 sequences are LGHDT and YNNKEL (reference sequence). V lost 1 base and J lost 12; bases outside the gene matches: 5.

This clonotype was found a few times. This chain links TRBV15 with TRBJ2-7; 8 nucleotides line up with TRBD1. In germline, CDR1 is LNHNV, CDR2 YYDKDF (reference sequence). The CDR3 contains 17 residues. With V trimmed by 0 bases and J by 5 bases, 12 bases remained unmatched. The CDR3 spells CATSRDAPGQGFHEQYF. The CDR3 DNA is TGTGCCACCAGCAGAGATGCCCCCGGACAGGGTTTCCACGAGCAGTACTTC.

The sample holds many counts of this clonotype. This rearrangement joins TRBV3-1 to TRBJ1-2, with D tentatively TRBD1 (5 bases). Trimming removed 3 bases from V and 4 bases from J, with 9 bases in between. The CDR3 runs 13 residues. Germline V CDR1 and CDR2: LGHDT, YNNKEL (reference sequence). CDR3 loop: CASSQGGGYGYTF. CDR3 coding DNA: TGTGCCAGCAGCCAGGGGGGTGGCTATGGCTACACCTTC.

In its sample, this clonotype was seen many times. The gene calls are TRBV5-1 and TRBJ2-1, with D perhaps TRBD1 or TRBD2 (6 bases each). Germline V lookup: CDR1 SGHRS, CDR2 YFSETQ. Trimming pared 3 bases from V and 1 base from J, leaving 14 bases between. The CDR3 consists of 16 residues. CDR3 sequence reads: CASSSSGGASYNEQFF. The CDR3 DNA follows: TGCGCCAGCAGCTCATCCGGGGGCGCTTCCTACAATGAGCAGTTCTTC.

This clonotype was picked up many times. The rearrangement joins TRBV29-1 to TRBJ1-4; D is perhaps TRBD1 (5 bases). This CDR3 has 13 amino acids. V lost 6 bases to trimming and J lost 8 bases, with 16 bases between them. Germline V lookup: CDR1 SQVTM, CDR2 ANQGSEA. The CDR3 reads CSVGRSREEKLFF. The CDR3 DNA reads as TGCAGCGTGGGGCGGTCGAGGGAGGAAAAACTGTTTTTT.

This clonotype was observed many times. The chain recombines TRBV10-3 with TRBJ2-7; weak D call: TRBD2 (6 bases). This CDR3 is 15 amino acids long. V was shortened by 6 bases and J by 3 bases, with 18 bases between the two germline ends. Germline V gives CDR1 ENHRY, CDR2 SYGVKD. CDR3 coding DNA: TGTGCCATCAGCAAGAGCGCCGGACTAAGCTACGAGCAGTACTTC. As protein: CAISKSAGLSYEQYF.

CDR3 coding DNA: TGTGCCAGCAGCCAAGAGGGAGGGAGCAGTCGGGAGACCCAGTACTTC. Protein product: CASSQEGGSSRETQYF. This sequence joins TRBV3-1 and TRBJ2-5; 7 bases align to TRBD2. Germline V gene sequence: CDR1 LGHDT, CDR2 YNNKEL (reference sequence). The V and J ends lost 0 bases and 5 bases, in that order; junction bases with no gene match: 9. This CDR3 has 16 amino acids.

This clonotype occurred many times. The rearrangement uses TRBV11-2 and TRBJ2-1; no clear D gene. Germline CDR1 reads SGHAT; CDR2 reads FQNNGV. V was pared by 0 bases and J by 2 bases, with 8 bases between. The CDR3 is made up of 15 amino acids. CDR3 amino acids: CASSLDPSTYNEQFF. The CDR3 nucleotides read TGTGCCAGCAGCTTAGATCCATCTACCTACAATGAGCAGTTCTTC.

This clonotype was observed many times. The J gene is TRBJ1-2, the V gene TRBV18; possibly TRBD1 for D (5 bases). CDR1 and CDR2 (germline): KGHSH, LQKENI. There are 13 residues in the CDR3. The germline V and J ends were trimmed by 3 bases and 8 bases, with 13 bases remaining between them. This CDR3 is CASSPRDGLGYTF. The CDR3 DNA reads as TGTGCCAGCTCACCCAGGGACGGCCTAGGCTACACCTTC.

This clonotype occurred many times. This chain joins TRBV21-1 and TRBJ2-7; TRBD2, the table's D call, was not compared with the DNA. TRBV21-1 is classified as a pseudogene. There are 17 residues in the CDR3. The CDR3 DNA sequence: TGTGCCAGCATCGTCCCGGGACTAGCGGGAGACACCTACGAGCAGTACTTC. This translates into CASIVPGLAGDTYEQYF.

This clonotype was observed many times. The CDR3 DNA reads as TGTGCCAGCAGCTCCTCCGGGACAGTGGTGGTTCTGTACTTC. It yields the protein CASSSSGTVVVLYF. V gene TRBV7-9 combines with J gene TRBJ2-5, with 7 bases that match TRBD1. CDR3 length: 14 amino acids. Germline values: CDR1 SEHNR, CDR2 FQNEAQ (reference sequence). J gave up 13 bases and V 4 bases, and 15 bases lay outside the gene matches.

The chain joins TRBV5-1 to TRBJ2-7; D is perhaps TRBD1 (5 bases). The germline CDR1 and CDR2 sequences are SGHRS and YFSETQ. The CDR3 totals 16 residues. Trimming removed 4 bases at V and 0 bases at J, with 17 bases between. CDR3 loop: CASSLARQGSSYEQYF. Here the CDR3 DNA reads TGCGCCAGCAGCCTCGCCAGGCAGGGTTCCTCCTACGAGCAGTACTTC.

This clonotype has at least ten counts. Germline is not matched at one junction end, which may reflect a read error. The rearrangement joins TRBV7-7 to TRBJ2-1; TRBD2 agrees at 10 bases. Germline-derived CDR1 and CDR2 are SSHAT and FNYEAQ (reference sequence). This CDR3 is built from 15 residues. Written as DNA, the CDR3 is TGTGCTAGCAGCCCTAGCGGGAGTGGCTACAATGAGCAGTTCTTC. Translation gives CASSPSGSGYNEQFF.

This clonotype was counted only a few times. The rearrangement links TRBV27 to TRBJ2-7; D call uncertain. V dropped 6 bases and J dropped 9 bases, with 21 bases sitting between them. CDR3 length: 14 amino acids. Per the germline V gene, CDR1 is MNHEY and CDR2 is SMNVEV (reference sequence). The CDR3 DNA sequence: TGTGCCAGCAGGATTAGCCCTCCATCCTCTGTGCAGTACTTC. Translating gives CASRISPPSSVQYF.

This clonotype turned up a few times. The CDR3 reads CASSPPRDRGSGDEQFF. The CDR3 nucleotides read TGCGCCAGCAGTCCCCCCCGGGACAGGGGATCGGGCGATGAGCAGTTCTTC. The chain is built from TRBV23-1 and TRBJ2-1, with 10 nucleotides matching TRBD1. TRBV23-1 is known as an ORF, though its function is uncertain. V was clipped by 4 bases and J by 8 bases; unmatched bases: 14. There are 17 residues in the CDR3.

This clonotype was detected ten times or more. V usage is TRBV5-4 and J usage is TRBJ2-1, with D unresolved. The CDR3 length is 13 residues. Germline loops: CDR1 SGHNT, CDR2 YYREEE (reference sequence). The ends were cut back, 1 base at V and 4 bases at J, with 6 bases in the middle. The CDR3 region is CASSLRSYNEQFF. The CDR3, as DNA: TGTGCCAGCAGCTTGCGCAGTTACAATGAGCAGTTCTTC.

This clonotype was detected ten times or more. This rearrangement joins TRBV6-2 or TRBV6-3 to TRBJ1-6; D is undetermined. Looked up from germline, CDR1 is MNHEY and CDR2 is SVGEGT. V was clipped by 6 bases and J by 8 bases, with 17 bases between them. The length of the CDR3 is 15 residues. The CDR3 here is CASSTPKVVDSPLHF. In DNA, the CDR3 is TGTGCCAGCAGCACACCGAAGGTTGTGGATTCACCCCTCCACTTT.

CDR3 amino acids: CSAFRDPSYNEQFF. The CDR3 coding sequence is TGCAGTGCCTTCAGGGACCCTAGCTACAATGAGCAGTTCTTC. V usage is TRBV20-1 and J usage is TRBJ2-1; D is perhaps TRBD1 or TRBD2 (5 bases each). Germline CDR1 and CDR2: DFQATT and SNEGSKA (reference sequence). The CDR3 sequence is 14 residues long. Trimming left V 6 bases short and J 3 bases short, with 15 bases between.

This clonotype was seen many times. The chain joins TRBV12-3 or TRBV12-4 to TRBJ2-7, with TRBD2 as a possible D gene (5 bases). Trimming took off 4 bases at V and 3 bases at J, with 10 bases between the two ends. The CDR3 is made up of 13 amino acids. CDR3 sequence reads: CASSSGMLYEQYF. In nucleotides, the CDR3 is TGTGCCAGCAGTTCCGGGATGCTCTACGAGCAGTACTTC.

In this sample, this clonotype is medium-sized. The CDR3 protein is CSARETPRPYEQYF. The CDR3 DNA is TGCAGTGCTAGAGAGACCCCTCGGCCCTACGAGCAGTACTTC. This chain connects TRBV20-1 to TRBJ2-7; no reliable D call. The germline CDR1 and CDR2 sequences are DFQATT and SNEGSKA (reference sequence). The CDR3 has 14 amino acids. Trimming left V 0 bases short and J 2 bases short, with 11 bases between.

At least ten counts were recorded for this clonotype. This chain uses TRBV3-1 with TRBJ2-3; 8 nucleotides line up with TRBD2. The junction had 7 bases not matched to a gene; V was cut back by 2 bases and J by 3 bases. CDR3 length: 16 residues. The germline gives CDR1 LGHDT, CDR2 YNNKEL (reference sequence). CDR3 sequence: CASSQTPGGGTDTQYF. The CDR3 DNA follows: TGTGCCAGCAGCCAAACCCCGGGAGGGGGAACAGATACGCAGTATTTT.

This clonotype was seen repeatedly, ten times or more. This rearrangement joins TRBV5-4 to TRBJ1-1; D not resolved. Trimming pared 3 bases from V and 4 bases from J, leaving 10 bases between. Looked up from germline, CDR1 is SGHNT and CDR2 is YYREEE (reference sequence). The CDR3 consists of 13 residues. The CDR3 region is CASSSKDITEAFF. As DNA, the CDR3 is TGTGCCAGCAGCTCCAAAGACATCACTGAAGCTTTCTTT.